Below are 30 T cell receptor beta chains sequenced from a single sample in a study of blood T cell repertoires in COVID-19. TCRdb's copy holds only in-frame clones and misses some; the assay was immunoSEQ multiplex PCR. This sample carries over 140,000 clones, 75% to 80% of them seen once, and the ten largest clones take over 2.5%. The sample taken for sequencing was PBMCs or T cells enriched from blood (not recorded which). These receptors all come from a woman between 50 and 59 years old who had recovered from COVID-19.

The chain recombines TRBV7-3 with TRBJ1-1; D unresolved. This CDR3 has 14 amino acids. Per the germline V gene, CDR1 is SGHTA and CDR2 is FQGTGA. V lost 5 bases and J lost 1, with 11 bases in between. In nucleotides, the CDR3 is TGTGCCAGCAGCCCCAGCGCAGAGAACACTGAAGCTTTCTTT. It yields the protein CASSPSAENTEAFF.

A few counts support this clone. The chain has TRBV5-3 and TRBJ2-1; possibly TRBD2 for D (6 bases). TRBV5-3 is marked as an open reading frame, function uncertain. This CDR3 spans 15 amino acids. V lost 5 bases and J lost 3, with 15 bases in between. CDR3 nucleotides: TGTGCCAGAAGTCCCGGGGGTAGCGGCTACAATGAGCAGTTCTTC. Amino acid sequence: CARSPGGSGYNEQFF.

This clone was seen only once. V and J are TRBV25-1 and TRBJ1-2, with 10 bases that match TRBD1. V gave up 4 bases and J gave up 1 base; unmatched junction bases: 0. The CDR3 extends over 14 amino acids. Germline V gene data show CDR1 as MGHDK and CDR2 as SYGVNS. The CDR3 protein is CASSGDRGNYGYTF. The CDR3 DNA is TGTGCCAGCAGTGGGGACAGGGGTAACTATGGCTACACCTTC.

The CDR3 nucleotides read TGTGCCAGCAGCTTGGGGACAGCTAGCACAGATACGCAGTATTTT. Its translation is CASSLGTASTDTQYF. The chain employs TRBV7-3 and TRBJ2-3, with 7 nucleotides matching TRBD1. The CDR3 is made up of 15 amino acids. The trim removed 3 bases at V and 0 bases at J, leaving 3 bases unmatched. Germline CDR1 is SGHTA and CDR2 is FQGTGA.

The V and J genes are TRBV5-4 and TRBJ1-5, with 8 bases that match TRBD1. The trim removed 4 bases at V and 2 bases at J, leaving 5 bases unmatched. CDR3 size: 15 residues. CDR1 is SGHNT and CDR2 is YYREEE in the germline V gene (reference sequence). The CDR3, as DNA: TGTGCCAGCAGCCCCGGACAGGGCGGCAATCAGCCCCAGCATTTT. Its translation is CASSPGQGGNQPQHF.

This clone was counted a few times. The rearrangement uses TRBV19 and TRBJ1-4, with TRBD1 matching 10 bases. There are 14 residues in the CDR3. J was trimmed by 8 bases and V by 9 bases; bases with no gene match: 9. Germline V gives CDR1 LNHDA, CDR2 SQIVND (reference sequence). The CDR3 bases are TGTGCCAGCACCCGGGACAGGGGAGGAGAAAAACTGTTTTTT. It specifies CASTRDRGGEKLFF.

The J gene is TRBJ1-3, the V gene TRBV9; TRBD1 aligns across 7 bases. The CDR3 contains 15 residues. V shed 5 bases and J 2 bases; nucleotides not matched to a gene: 7. Germline CDR1 is SGDLS and CDR2 is YYNGEE. CDR3 amino acids: CASSPRGFPGNTIYF. The CDR3 bases are TGTGCCAGCAGTCCCAGGGGGTTTCCTGGAAACACCATATATTTT.

This clone was counted once. The V gene is TRBV9, the J gene TRBJ2-3; 7 bases line up with TRBD2. Trimming removed 0 bases from V and 3 bases from J; junction bases left unmatched: 10. CDR3 length: 17 amino acids. The V gene's germline CDR1 is SGDLS and CDR2 YYNGEE. CDR3 nucleotides: TGTGCCAGCAGCGTAGCCCCCGGCGGGGGTGGAACAGATACGCAGTATTTT. Residues: CASSVAPGGGGTDTQYF.

Only one count was recorded for this clone. The rearrangement links TRBV28 to TRBJ2-1, with TRBD2 matching over 7 bases. Germline CDR1 is MDHEN and CDR2 is SYDVKM. The V segment lost 5 bases and the J segment 10 bases; nucleotides outside the gene matches: 11. The CDR3 has 14 residues. CDR3 amino acids: CASSGLAAYWEQFF. The CDR3 nucleotides read TGTGCCAGCAGTGGGCTAGCGGCCTACTGGGAGCAGTTCTTC.

This CDR3 reads CASSIHPSPLHF. CDR3 nucleotides: TGTGCCAGCAGCATCCATCCTTCACCCCTCCACTTT. The gene calls are TRBV28 and TRBJ1-6, with D hard to call. Germline V gives CDR1 MDHEN, CDR2 SYDVKM. The ends were cut back, 6 bases at V and 9 bases at J, with 9 bases in the middle. This CDR3 comprises 12 residues.

The rearrangement links TRBV3-1 (or the pseudogene TRBV3-2) to TRBJ2-1; 16 bases match TRBD2. This CDR3 is 17 amino acids long. CDR1 is LGHDT and CDR2 is YNNKEL in the germline V gene (reference sequence). V dropped 5 bases and J dropped 8; count of bases not matched to a gene: 9. The CDR3 loop reads CASSSTGTSGGVYEQFF. CDR3 nucleotides: TGTGCCAGCAGCTCAACCGGGACTAGCGGGGGGGTTTATGAGCAGTTCTTC.

The V call is TRBV19, the J call TRBJ2-1; TRBD2 matches at 10 bases. This CDR3 comprises 15 residues. The V gene end was trimmed by 3 bases and the J gene end by 6 bases; junction bases not matched to a gene: 5. Germline V gene lookup returns CDR1 LNHDA and CDR2 SQIVND (reference sequence). As DNA, the CDR3 is TGTGCCAGTAGTATTTGGACTAGCGGCCCCAATGAGCAGTTCTTC. It translates to CASSIWTSGPNEQFF.

V gene TRBV30 combines with J gene TRBJ2-5; TRBD1 matches at 7 bases. With 4 bases clipped from V and 5 bases from J, the junction kept 7 bases outside the gene matches. CDR1 and CDR2 from the germline V gene are GTSNPN and SVGIG (reference sequence). This CDR3 has 13 amino acids. The CDR3 protein is CAWNGAGGETQYF. The CDR3 DNA follows: TGTGCCTGGAATGGGGCAGGGGGTGAGACCCAGTACTTC.

The gene calls are TRBV19 and TRBJ2-6; 11 bases fit TRBD2. J gave up 0 bases and V 5 bases, and 9 bases lay outside the gene matches. The length of the CDR3 is 19 residues. CDR1 is LNHDA, CDR2 SQIVND, per germline (reference sequence). The CDR3 loop is CASSLPLAGGHSGANVLTF. In DNA, the CDR3 is TGTGCCAGTAGTTTGCCTCTAGCGGGGGGACACTCTGGGGCCAACGTCCTGACTTTC.

This chain links TRBV18 with TRBJ1-4; TRBD1 matches at 7 bases. The length of the CDR3 is 15 residues. V lost 5 bases and J lost 2; bases outside the gene matches: 5. In germline, CDR1 is KGHSH, CDR2 LQKENI. The CDR3: CASSADRVTNEKLFF. As DNA, the CDR3 is TGTGCCAGCTCAGCCGACAGGGTGACTAATGAAAAACTGTTTTTT.

This clone was seen only once. V usage is TRBV9 and J usage is TRBJ2-7, with D possibly matching TRBD1 (5 bases). V gave up 0 bases and J gave up 3 bases, with 16 bases separating them. This CDR3 is built from 16 residues. Germline CDR1 and CDR2: SGDLS and YYNGEE. The CDR3 DNA sequence: TGTGCCAGCAGCGTAGCCCCTTCCTACACAGGCTACGAGCAGTACTTC. This gives the protein CASSVAPSYTGYEQYF.

Only one count was recorded for this clone. V usage is TRBV7-9 and J usage is TRBJ1-2, with 9 bases aligning to TRBD1. Germline CDR1 is SEHNR and CDR2 is FQNEAQ (reference sequence). This CDR3 comprises 19 residues. V lost 5 bases to trimming and J lost 7 bases; unmatched junction nucleotides: 23. The CDR3 nucleotides are TGTGCCAGCAGCCCACGTCAGTGGCAACAGGGGGCGCCTTTCAGTGGCTACACCTTC. It is translated as CASSPRQWQQGAPFSGYTF.

For the CDR3, the DNA is TGTGCCAGCAGTCGGACAGTCTCTCTTAACTACGAGCAGTACTTC. The encoded protein is CASSRTVSLNYEQYF. This chain connects TRBV6-5 to TRBJ2-7; tentative D call: TRBD1 (6 bases). V lost 5 bases to trimming and J lost 3 bases, with 17 bases between them. This CDR3 has 15 residues. Germline values: CDR1 MNHEY, CDR2 SVGAGI.

J is TRBJ2-7 and V is TRBV19, with D hard to call. This CDR3 is built from 13 residues. The ends were cut back, 3 bases at V and 4 bases at J, with 10 bases in the middle. Germline lookup yields CDR1 LNHDA and CDR2 SQIVND (reference sequence). The CDR3 reads CASSILPLYEQYF. CDR3 bases: TGTGCCAGTAGTATCCTCCCCCTGTACGAGCAGTACTTC.

V gene TRBV10-2 combines with J gene TRBJ1-3; 7 bases are shared with TRBD1. J gave up 3 bases and V 6 bases, and 11 bases lay outside the gene matches. Per the germline V gene, CDR1 is WSHSY and CDR2 is SAAADI. The CDR3 loop spans 16 amino acids. The CDR3 reads CASRSTGASFGNTIYF. The DNA for the CDR3 is TGCGCCAGCAGGTCCACAGGGGCCTCGTTTGGAAACACCATATATTTT.

The genes are TRBV6-5 and TRBJ1-6; D is undetermined. CDR1 is MNHEY and CDR2 is SVGAGI in the germline V gene. V lost 7 bases and J 6 bases, leaving 16 bases between the germline ends. This CDR3 comprises 15 residues. The CDR3 loop reads CASTPQVGGNSPLHF. CDR3 in DNA: TGTGCCAGCACCCCCCAGGTGGGAGGTAATTCACCCCTCCACTTT.

This chain joins TRBV5-6 and TRBJ1-2; no clear D. The V end lost 0 bases, the J end lost 8 bases, and 14 bases lay between the germline ends. Germline CDR1 SGHDT, CDR2 YYEEEE. CDR3 length: 14 residues. CDR3 in DNA: TGTGCCAGCAGCTTGGCCGGTCGTTCTTTGGGCTACACCTTC. As protein: CASSLAGRSLGYTF. Together with reference TRBV5-6 and TRBJ1-2, the CDR3 gives the full variable domain: DAGVTQSPTHLIKTRGQQVTLRCSPKSGHDTVSWYQQALGQGPQFIFQYYEEEERQRGNFPDRFSGHQFPNYSSELNVNALLLGDSALYLCASSLAGRSLGYTFGSGTRLTVV.

The chain recombines TRBV6-2 or TRBV6-3 with TRBJ2-1, with D possibly matching TRBD2 (6 bases). V was pared by 2 bases and J by 0 bases, with 11 bases between. Germline CDR1 is MNHEY and CDR2 is SVGEGT. This CDR3 has 16 amino acids. Written as DNA, the CDR3 is TGTGCCAGCAGTTACGTAGCGGATAGCTCCTACAATGAGCAGTTCTTC. Translated: CASSYVADSSYNEQFF.

The chain is built from TRBV6-9 and TRBJ2-7, with D unresolved. The CDR3 has 10 residues. The V end was cut by 4 bases, the J end by 12 bases, with 10 bases between. Germline CDR1 reads MNHGY; CDR2 reads SVAAGI. DNA of the CDR3: TGTGCCAGCAGTTCCCCAAATTGGTACTTC. Translation: CASSSPNWYF.

The V gene is TRBV19, the J gene TRBJ2-3; D is undetermined. V lost 1 base, J lost 2 bases, and 10 bases lay in between. Germline CDR1 LNHDA, CDR2 SQIVND (reference sequence). This CDR3 comprises 15 residues. DNA of the CDR3: TGTGCCAGTAGTATAGGTAACAGTTACACAGATACGCAGTATTTT. Its translation: CASSIGNSYTDTQYF.

This clone was seen a handful of times. The CDR3 is CASSQKRETQYF. CDR3 nucleotide sequence: TGTGCCAGCTCACAGAAGCGAGAGACCCAGTACTTC. V usage is TRBV18 and J usage is TRBJ2-5, with unresolved D. The CDR3 covers 12 residues. Germline CDR1 is KGHSH and CDR2 is LQKENI. V dropped 4 bases and J dropped 4 bases, with 7 bases sitting between them.

J is TRBJ2-3 and V is TRBV11-2; 7 bases line up with TRBD2. V lost 1 base to trimming and J lost 4 bases; unmatched junction nucleotides: 5. Per the germline V gene, CDR1 is SGHAT and CDR2 is FQNNGV. The CDR3 runs 15 residues. As DNA, the CDR3 is TGTGCCAGCAGCTTAGGGGGCGGGGGTCCAGATACGCAGTATTTT. Translation gives CASSLGGGGPDTQYF.

This clone was counted between two and nine times. The V and J genes are TRBV7-8 and TRBJ2-1, with D tentatively TRBD2 (6 bases). Trimming removed 1 base from V and 5 bases from J, with 12 bases in between. The CDR3 consists of 15 residues. Germline V CDR1 and CDR2: SGHVS, FQNEAQ. In nucleotides, the CDR3 is TGTGCCAGCAGCTTAGTGGGGGAGGCCGACAATGAGCAGTTCTTC. Residues: CASSLVGEADNEQFF.

V usage is TRBV2 and J usage is TRBJ1-6; D unresolved. CDR3 length: 15 amino acids. V lost 10 bases, J lost 0 bases, and 13 bases lay in between. CDR1 and CDR2 from the germline V gene are SNHLY and FYNNEI. Here the CDR3 DNA reads TGTGCCACCTTCCCGGGGAGCTCCTATAATTCACCCCTCCACTTT. The encoded protein is CATFPGSSYNSPLHF. The variable domain in full, completed from reference TRBV2 and TRBJ1-6, reads EPEVTQTPSHQVTQMGQEVILRCVPISNHLYFYWYRQILGQKVEFLVSFYNNEISEKSEIFDDQFSVERPDGSNFTLKIRSTKLEDSAMYFCATFPGSSYNSPLHFGNGTRLTVT.

The chain recombines TRBV7-9 with TRBJ2-2; 9 nucleotides line up with TRBD1. V lost 4 bases and J lost 1; bases outside the gene matches: 1. CDR3 length: 15 amino acids. Germline V CDR1 and CDR2: SEHNR, FQNEAQ (reference sequence). CDR3: CASSWDRENTGELFF. CDR3 nucleotides: TGTGCCAGCAGCTGGGACAGGGAGAACACCGGGGAGCTGTTTTTT.